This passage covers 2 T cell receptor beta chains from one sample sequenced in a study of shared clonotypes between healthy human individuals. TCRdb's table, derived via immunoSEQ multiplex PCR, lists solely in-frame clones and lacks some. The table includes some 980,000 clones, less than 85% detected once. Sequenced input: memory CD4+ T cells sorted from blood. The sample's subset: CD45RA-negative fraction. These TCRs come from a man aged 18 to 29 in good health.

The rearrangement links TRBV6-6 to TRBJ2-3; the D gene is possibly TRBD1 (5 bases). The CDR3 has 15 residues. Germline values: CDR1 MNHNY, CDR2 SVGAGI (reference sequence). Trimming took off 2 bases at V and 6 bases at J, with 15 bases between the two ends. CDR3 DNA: TGTGCCAGCAGTTACCCCTCCCAGGGTAGGGATACGCAGTATTTT. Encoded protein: CASSYPSQGRDTQYF.

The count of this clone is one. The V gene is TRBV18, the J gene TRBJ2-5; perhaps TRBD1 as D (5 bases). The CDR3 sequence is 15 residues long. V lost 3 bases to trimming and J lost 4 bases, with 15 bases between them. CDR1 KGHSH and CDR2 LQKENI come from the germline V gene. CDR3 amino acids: CASSPKKQDPETQYF. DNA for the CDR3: TGTGCCAGCTCACCCAAAAAACAGGACCCAGAGACCCAGTACTTC.